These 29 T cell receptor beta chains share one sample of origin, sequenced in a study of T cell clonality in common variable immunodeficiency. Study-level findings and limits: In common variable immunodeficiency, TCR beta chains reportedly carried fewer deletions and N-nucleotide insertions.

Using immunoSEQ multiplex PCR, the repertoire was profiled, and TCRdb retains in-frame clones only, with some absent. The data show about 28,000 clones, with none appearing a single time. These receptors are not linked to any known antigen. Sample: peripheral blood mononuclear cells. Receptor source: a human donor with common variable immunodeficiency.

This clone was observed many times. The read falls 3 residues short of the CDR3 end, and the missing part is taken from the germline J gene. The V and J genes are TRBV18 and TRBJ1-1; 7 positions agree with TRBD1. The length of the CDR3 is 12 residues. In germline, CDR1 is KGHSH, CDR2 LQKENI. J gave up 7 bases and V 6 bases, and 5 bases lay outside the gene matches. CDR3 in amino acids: CASSQDRDEAFF. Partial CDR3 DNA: TGTGCCAGCTCTCAAGACAGGGATGAA.

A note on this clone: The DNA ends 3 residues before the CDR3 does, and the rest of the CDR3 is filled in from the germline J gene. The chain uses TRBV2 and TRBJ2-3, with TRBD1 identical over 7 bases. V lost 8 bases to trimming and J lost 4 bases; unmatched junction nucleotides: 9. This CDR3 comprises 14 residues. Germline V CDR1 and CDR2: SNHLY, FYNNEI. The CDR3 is CASSANRGADTQYF. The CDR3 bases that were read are TGTGCCAGCTCCGCGAACAGGGGAGCAGATACG.

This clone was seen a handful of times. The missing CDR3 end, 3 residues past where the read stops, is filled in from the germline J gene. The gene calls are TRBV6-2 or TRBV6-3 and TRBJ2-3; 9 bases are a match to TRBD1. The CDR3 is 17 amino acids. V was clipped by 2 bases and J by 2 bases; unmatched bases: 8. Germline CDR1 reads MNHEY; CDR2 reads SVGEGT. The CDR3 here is CASSYPDRGGSTDTQYF. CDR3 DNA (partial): TGTGCCAGCAGTTACCCTGACAGGGGGGGGTCCACAGATACG.

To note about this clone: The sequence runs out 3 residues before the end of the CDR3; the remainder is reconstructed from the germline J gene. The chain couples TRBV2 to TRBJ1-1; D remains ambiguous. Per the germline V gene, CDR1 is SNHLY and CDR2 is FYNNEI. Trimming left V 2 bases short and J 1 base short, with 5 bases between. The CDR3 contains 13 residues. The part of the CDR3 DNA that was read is TGTGCCAGCAGTGAAAACGGGAACACTGAA. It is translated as CASSENGNTE. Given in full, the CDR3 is CASSENGNTEAFF.

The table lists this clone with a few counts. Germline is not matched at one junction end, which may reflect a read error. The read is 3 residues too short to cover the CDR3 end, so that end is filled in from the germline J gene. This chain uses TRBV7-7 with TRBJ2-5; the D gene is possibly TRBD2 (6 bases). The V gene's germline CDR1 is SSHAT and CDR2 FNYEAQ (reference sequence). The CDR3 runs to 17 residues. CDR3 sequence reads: CASSLAATVGGQETQYF. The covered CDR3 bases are TGTGCTAGCAGCTTAGCGGCGACAGTGGGAGGTCAAGAGACC.

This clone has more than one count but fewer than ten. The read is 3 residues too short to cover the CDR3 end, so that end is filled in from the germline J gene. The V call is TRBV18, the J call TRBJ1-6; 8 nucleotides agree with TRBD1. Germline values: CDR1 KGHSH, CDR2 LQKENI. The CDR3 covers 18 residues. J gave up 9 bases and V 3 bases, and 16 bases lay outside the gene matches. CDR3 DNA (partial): TGTGCCAGCTCACCCCGAAGGACAGGGATGAATAGAGGTTCACCC. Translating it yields CASSPRRTGMNRGSP. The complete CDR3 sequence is CASSPRRTGMNRGSPLHF.

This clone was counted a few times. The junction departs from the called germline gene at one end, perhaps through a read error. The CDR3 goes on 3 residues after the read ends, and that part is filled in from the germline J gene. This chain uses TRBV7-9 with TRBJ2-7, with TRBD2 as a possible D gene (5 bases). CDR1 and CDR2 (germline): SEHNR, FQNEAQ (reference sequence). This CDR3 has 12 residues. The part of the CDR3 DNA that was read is TGTTCCAGCAGCGCCGGGGCCTACGAG. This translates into CSSSAGAYE. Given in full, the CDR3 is CSSSAGAYEQYF. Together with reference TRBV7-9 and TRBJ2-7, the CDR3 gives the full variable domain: DTGVSQNPRHKITKRGQNVTFRCDPISEHNRLYWYRQTLGQGPEFLTYFQNEAQLEKSRLLSDRFSAERPKGSFSTLEIQRTEQGDSAMYLCSSSAGAYEQYFGPGTRLTVT.

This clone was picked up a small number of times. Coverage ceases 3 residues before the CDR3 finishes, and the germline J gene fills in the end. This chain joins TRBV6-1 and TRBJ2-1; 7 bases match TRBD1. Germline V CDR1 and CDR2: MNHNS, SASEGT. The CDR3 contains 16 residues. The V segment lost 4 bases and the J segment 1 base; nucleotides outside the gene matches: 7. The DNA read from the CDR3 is TGTGCCAGCAGTGGGGTAGGGGGCACTTCCTACAATGAG. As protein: CASSGVGGTSYNE. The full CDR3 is CASSGVGGTSYNEQFF.

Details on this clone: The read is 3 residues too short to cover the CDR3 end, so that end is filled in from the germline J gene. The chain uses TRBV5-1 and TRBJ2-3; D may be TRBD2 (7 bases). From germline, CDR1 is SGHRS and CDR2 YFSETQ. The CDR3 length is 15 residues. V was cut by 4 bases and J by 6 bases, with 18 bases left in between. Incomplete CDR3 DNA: TGCGCCAGCAGCCCGGAGGGGGGGCTAAGTGATACG. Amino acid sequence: CASSPEGGLSDT. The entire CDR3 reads CASSPEGGLSDTQYF.

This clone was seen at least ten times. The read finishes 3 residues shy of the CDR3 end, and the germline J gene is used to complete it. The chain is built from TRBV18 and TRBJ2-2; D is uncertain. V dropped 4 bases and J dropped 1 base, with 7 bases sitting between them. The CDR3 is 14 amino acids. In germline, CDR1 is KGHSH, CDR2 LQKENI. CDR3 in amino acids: CASSRQMNTGELFF. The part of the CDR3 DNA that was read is TGTGCCAGCTCACGTCAGATGAACACCGGGGAG.

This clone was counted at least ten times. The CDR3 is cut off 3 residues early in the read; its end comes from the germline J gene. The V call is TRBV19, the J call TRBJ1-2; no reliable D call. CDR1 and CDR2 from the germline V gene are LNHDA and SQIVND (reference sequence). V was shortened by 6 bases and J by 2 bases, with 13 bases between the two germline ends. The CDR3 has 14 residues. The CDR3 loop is CASRRGLTNYGYTF. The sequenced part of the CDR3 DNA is TGTGCCAGTAGGCGGGGTCTGACGAACTATGGC.

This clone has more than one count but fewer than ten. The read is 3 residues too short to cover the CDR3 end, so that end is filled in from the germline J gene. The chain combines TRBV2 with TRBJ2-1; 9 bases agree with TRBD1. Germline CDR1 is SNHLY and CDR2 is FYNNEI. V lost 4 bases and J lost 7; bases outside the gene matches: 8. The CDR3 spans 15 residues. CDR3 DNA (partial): TGTGCCAGCAGTGGTGGGACAGGGTTTGTGAATGAG. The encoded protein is CASSGGTGFVNE. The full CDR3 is CASSGGTGFVNEQFF.

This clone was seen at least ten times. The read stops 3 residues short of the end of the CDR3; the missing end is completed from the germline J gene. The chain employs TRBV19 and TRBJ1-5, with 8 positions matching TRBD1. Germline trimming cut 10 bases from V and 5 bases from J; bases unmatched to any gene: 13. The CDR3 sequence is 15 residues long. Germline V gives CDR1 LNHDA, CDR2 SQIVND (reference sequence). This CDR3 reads CATNQGQGLYQPQHF. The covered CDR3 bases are TGTGCCACCAACCAAGGACAGGGTTTATATCAGCCC.

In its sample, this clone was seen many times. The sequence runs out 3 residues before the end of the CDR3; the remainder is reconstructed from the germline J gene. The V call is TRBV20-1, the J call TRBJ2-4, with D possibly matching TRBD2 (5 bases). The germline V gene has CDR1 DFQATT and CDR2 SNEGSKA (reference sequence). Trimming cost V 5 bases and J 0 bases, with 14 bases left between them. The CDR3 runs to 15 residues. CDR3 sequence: CSADNPGLAKNIQYF. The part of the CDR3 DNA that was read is TGCAGTGCTGACAATCCGGGGTTAGCCAAAAACATT.

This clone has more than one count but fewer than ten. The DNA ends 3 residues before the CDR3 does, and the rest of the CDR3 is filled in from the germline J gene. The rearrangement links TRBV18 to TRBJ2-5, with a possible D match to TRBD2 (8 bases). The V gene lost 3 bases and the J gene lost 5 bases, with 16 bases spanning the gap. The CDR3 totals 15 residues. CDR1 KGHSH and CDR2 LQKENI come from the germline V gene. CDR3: CASSPLGRGQETQYF. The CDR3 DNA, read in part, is TGTGCCAGCTCACCCCTCGGGAGGGGGCAGGAGACC.

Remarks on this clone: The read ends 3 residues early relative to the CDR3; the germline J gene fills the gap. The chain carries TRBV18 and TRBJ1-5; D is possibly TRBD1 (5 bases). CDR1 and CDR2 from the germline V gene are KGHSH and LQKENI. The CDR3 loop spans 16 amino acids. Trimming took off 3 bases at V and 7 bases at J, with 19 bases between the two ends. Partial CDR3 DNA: TGTGCCAGCTCACCTCTGGGCAGGGTCGCCAACCAGCCC. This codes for CASSPLGRVANQP. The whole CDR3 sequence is CASSPLGRVANQPQHF.

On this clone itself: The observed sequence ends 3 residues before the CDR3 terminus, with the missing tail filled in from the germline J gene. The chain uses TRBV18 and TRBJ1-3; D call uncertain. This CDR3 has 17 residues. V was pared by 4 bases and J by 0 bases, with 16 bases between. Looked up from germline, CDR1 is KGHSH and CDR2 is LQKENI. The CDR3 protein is CASSQASSLSSGNTIYF. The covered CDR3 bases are TGTGCCAGCTCACAGGCCTCCTCTCTGAGCTCTGGAAACACC.

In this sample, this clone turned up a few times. The sequenced CDR3 bases are TGTGCCAGCTCACCCGCGGTTACGAACACTGAA. Translated: CASSPAVTNTE. The entire CDR3 is CASSPAVTNTEAFF. The genes are TRBV18 and TRBJ1-1; D unresolved. The read terminates 3 residues before the CDR3 end, so the remaining end is supplied by the germline J gene. The CDR3 is 14 amino acids. CDR1 KGHSH and CDR2 LQKENI come from the germline V gene. Trimming stripped 3 bases from V and 1 base from J, with 9 bases between.

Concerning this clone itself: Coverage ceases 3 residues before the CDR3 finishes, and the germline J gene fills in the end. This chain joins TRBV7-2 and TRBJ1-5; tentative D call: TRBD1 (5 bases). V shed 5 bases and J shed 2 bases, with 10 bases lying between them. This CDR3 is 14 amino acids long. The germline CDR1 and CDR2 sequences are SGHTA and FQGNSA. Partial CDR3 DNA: TGTGCCAGCAGCCCCGGGGGGGGCAATCAGCCC. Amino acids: CASSPGGGNQP. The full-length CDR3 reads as CASSPGGGNQPQHF.

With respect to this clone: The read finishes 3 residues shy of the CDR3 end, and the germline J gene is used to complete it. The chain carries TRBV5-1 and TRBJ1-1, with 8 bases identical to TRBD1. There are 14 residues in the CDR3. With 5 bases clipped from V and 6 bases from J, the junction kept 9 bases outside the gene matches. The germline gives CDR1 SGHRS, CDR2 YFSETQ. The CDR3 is CASRKDEDRAEAFF. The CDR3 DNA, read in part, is TGCGCCAGCAGAAAAGATGAGGACAGGGCTGAA.

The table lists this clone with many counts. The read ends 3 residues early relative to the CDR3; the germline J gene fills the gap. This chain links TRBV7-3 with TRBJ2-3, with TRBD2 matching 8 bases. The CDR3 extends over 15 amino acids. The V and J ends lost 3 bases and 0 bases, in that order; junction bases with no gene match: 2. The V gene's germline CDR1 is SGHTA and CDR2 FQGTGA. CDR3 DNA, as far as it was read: TGTGCCAGCAGCTTCGGGGGGGGGAGCACAGATACG. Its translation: CASSFGGGSTDT. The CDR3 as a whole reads CASSFGGGSTDTQYF.

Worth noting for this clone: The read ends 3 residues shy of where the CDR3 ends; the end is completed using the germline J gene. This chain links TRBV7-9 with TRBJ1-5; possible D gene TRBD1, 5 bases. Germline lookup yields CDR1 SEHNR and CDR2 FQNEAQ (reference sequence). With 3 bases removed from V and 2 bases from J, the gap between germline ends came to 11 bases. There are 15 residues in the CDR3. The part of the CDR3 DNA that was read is TGTGCCAGCAGCTTTTCAGGGTTGGGCAATCAGCCC. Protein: CASSFSGLGNQP. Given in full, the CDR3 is CASSFSGLGNQPQHF.

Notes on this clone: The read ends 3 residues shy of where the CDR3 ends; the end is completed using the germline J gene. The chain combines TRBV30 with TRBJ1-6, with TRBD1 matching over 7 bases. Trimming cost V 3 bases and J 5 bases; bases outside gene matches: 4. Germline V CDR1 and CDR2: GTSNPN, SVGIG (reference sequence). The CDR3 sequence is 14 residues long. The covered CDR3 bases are TGTGCCTGGAGAGGGACAGCCCATAATTCACCC. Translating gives CAWRGTAHNSP. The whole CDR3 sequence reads CAWRGTAHNSPLHF.

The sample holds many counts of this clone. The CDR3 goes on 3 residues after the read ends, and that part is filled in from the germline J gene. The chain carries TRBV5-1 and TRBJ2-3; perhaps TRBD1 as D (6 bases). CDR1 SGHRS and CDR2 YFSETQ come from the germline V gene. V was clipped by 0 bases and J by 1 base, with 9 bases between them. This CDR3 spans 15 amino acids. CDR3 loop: CASSLDPGGTDTQYF. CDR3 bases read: TGCGCCAGCAGCTTGGACCCAGGGGGCACAGATACG.

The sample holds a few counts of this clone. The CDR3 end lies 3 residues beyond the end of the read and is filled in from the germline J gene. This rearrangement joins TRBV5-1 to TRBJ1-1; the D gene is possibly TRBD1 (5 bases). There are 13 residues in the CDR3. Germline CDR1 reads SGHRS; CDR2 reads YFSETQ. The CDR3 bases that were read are TGCGCCAGCAGCTTGGGACAGAAGGGTGGA. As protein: CASSLGQKGG. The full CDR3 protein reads CASSLGQKGGAFF. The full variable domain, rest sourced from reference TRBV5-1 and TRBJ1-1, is KAGVTQTPRYLIKTRGQQVTLSCSPISGHRSVSWYQQTPGQGLQFLFEYFSETQRNKGNFPGRFSGRQFSNSRSEMNVSTLELGDSALYLCASSLGQKGGAFFGQGTRLTVV.

Partial CDR3 DNA: TGTGCCTGGAGTACCGGGACATTCTACAATGAG. Its protein product is CAWSTGTFYNE. The entire CDR3 protein is CAWSTGTFYNEQFF. This sequence joins TRBV30 and TRBJ2-1, with D possibly TRBD1 on 6 matching bases. The read terminates 3 residues before the CDR3 end, so the remaining end is supplied by the germline J gene. The germline CDR1 and CDR2 sequences are GTSNPN and SVGIG (reference sequence). This CDR3 region has 14 residues. The V end was cut by 2 bases, the J end by 3 bases, with 11 bases between.

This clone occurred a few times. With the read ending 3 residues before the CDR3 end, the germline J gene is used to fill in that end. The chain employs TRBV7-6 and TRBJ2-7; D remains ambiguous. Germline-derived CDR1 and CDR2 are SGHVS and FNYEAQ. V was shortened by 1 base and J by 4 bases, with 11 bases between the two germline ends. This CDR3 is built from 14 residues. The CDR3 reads CASSLGPRIYEQYF. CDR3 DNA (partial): TGTGCCAGCAGCTTAGGTCCCAGAATTTACGAG.

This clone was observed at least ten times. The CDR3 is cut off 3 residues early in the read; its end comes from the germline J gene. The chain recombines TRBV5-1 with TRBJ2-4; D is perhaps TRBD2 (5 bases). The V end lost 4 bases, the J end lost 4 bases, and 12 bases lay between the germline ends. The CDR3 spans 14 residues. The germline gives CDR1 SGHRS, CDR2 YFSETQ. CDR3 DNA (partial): TGCGCCAGCAGCGCGGACTCTCCGAAAAACATT. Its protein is CASSADSPKNI. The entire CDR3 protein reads CASSADSPKNIQYF.

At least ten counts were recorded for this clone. CDR3 DNA, as far as it was read: TGCGCCAGCAGCTTGGCAGGGTATGGAAACACC. This encodes CASSLAGYGNT. In full, the CDR3 is CASSLAGYGNTIYF. This sequence joins TRBV5-1 and TRBJ1-3; TRBD1 might be the D (5 bases). The read falls 3 residues short of the CDR3 end, and the missing part is taken from the germline J gene. CDR3 length equals 14 residues. Germline CDR1 SGHRS, CDR2 YFSETQ. Trimming removed 0 bases from V and 3 bases from J, with 7 bases in between.